One sample yielded the 27 T cell receptor beta chains listed below, sequenced in a study of technical replicates of blood from a few donors. Method: immunoSEQ multiplex PCR; TCRdb's copy keeps in-frame clones and lacks some. Seen here are 65,000 to 85,000 clones, around 92% observed once, and the top ten hold around 0.4%. Sequencing input: T cells isolated from PBMCs. These receptor sequences come from a human donor in good health.

This rearrangement joins TRBV7-2 to TRBJ2-1; the match to TRBD2 covers 8 bases. The CDR3 sequence is 16 residues long. Germline CDR1 and CDR2: SGHTA and FQGNSA. The V segment lost 1 base and the J segment 4 bases; nucleotides outside the gene matches: 6. CDR3 sequence: CASSLVSGEGYNEQFF. DNA for the CDR3: TGTGCCAGCAGCTTAGTTAGCGGGGAAGGTTACAATGAGCAGTTCTTC.

CDR3 DNA: TGTGCCAGCAGCGCCTACAGGGAGAGCTATGGCTACACCTTC. This gives the protein CASSAYRESYGYTF. This chain uses TRBV11-3 with TRBJ1-2, with D perhaps TRBD1 (6 bases). The germline gives CDR1 SGHNT, CDR2 YENEEA. The V gene lost 5 bases and the J gene lost 4 bases, with 14 bases spanning the gap. The CDR3 runs to 14 residues.

The rearrangement uses TRBV6-1 and TRBJ2-4; D not resolved. The CDR3 is 13 amino acids. Trimming shortened V by 8 bases and J by 9 bases, and 17 bases separated the two germline ends. Germline V CDR1 and CDR2: MNHNS, SASEGT. The CDR3 DNA sequence: TGTGCCAGCGGCGGCCTTACCCTCGGCATTCAGTACTTC. Amino acids: CASGGLTLGIQYF.

Written as DNA, the CDR3 is TGTGCCGCTTTGACAGGGAGATATGGCTACACCTTC. It codes for CAALTGRYGYTF. The rearrangement uses TRBV2 and TRBJ1-2; 7 nucleotides agree with TRBD1. The V gene's germline CDR1 is SNHLY and CDR2 FYNNEI. V lost 11 bases to trimming and J lost 5 bases; unmatched junction nucleotides: 8. The CDR3 has 12 amino acids.

Only one count was recorded for this clone. J is TRBJ2-2 and V is TRBV7-2; D uncertain. CDR3 length: 14 residues. The germline V gene encodes CDR1 SGHTA and CDR2 FQGNSA. Trimming cost V 5 bases and J 4 bases, with 11 bases left between them. The CDR3: CASSPLITTGELFF. The CDR3 nucleotides read TGTGCCAGCAGCCCCCTAATAACCACCGGGGAGCTGTTTTTT.

V usage is TRBV2 and J usage is TRBJ2-4; D unclear. V was trimmed by 3 bases and J by 10 bases, leaving 16 bases between them. This CDR3 spans 14 amino acids. In germline, CDR1 is SNHLY, CDR2 FYNNEI. CDR3 DNA: TGTGCCAGCAGTGAGGAGATCCCAATGATAATTCAGTACTTC. Amino acids: CASSEEIPMIIQYF.

The rearrangement uses TRBV5-1 and TRBJ1-2, with D perhaps matching TRBD1 (5 bases). CDR1 is SGHRS and CDR2 is YFSETQ in the germline V gene. Trimming removed 0 bases from V and 4 bases from J, with 10 bases in between. There are 14 residues in the CDR3. DNA of the CDR3: TGCGCCAGCAGCTTGGGCGGGACTACCTATGGCTACACCTTC. Translating gives CASSLGGTTYGYTF.

V and J are TRBV4-3 and TRBJ1-1, with D uncertain. V was cut by 1 base and J by 1 base, with 7 bases left in between. The germline gives CDR1 LGHNA, CDR2 YSLEER. There are 14 residues in the CDR3. In DNA form, the CDR3 reads TGCGCCAGCAGCCAAGGGCCACAGAACACTGAAGCTTTCTTT. Translated, it gives CASSQGPQNTEAFF.

The CDR3 sequence is CSVEGLQGSNEQFF. The CDR3 DNA follows: TGCAGCGTTGAAGGTCTACAGGGCTCCAATGAGCAGTTCTTC. V is TRBV29-1 and J is TRBJ2-1; D may be TRBD1 (6 bases). CDR1 and CDR2 from the germline V gene are SQVTM and ANQGSEA. V lost 1 base and J lost 6, with 13 bases in between. The length of the CDR3 is 14 residues.

DNA for the CDR3: TGTGCCAGTGGGGGGTCCTACAATGAGCAGTTCTTC. Its translation is CASGGSYNEQFF. V is TRBV6-5 and J is TRBJ2-1; D is perhaps TRBD2 (6 bases). Germline loops: CDR1 MNHEY, CDR2 SVGAGI. CDR3 size: 12 residues. The V end was cut by 9 bases, the J end by 1 base, with 7 bases between.

The chain couples TRBV20-1 to TRBJ2-7, with TRBD2 matching 7 bases. With 7 bases clipped from V and 3 bases from J, the junction kept 3 bases outside the gene matches. Germline V lookup: CDR1 DFQATT, CDR2 SNEGSKA (reference sequence). The CDR3 sequence is 11 residues long. The CDR3 DNA sequence: TGCAGTGAGGAGCGGGACTACGAGCAGTACTTC. It encodes CSEERDYEQYF.

This chain connects TRBV12-5 to TRBJ2-5; maybe TRBD1 (6 bases). The CDR3 spans 13 residues. The V and J ends lost 1 base and 7 bases respectively, with 10 bases between them. Germline lookup yields CDR1 LGHNT and CDR2 FRNRAP. CDR3 nucleotides: TGTGCTAGTGGTTTGGACAGGGCCGGGACCCAGTACTTC. This codes for CASGLDRAGTQYF.

The chain recombines TRBV5-4 with TRBJ2-5; D may be TRBD1 (5 bases). The CDR3 sequence is 15 residues long. Per the germline V gene, CDR1 is SGHNT and CDR2 is YYREEE (reference sequence). The V and J ends lost 4 bases and 3 bases respectively, with 16 bases between them. DNA for the CDR3: TGTGCCAGCAGCCAAGAAACCCAGGGTGAAGAGACCCAGTACTTC. This sequence encodes CASSQETQGEETQYF.

The chain uses TRBV10-3 and TRBJ2-7, with 7 bases matching TRBD1. CDR3 size: 13 residues. Germline V CDR1 and CDR2: ENHRY, SYGVKD. J gave up 3 bases and V 9 bases, and 8 bases lay outside the gene matches. The CDR3 here is CAITTGTLYEQYF. The DNA for the CDR3 is TGTGCCATTACGACAGGGACCCTCTACGAGCAGTACTTC.

This clone was seen once. The genes are TRBV27 and TRBJ1-1; 7 bases fit TRBD1. The junction had 0 bases not matched to a gene; V was cut back by 3 bases and J by 5 bases. The CDR3 consists of 12 residues. The germline V gene has CDR1 MNHEY and CDR2 SMNVEV (reference sequence). For the CDR3, the DNA is TGTGCCAGCAGTTTGACAGGGACTGAAGCTTTCTTT. This translates into CASSLTGTEAFF.

The chain recombines TRBV14 with TRBJ2-7, with D possibly matching TRBD2 (6 bases). The ends were cut back, 3 bases at V and 2 bases at J, with 11 bases in the middle. The CDR3 length is 14 residues. Germline CDR1 SGHDN, CDR2 FVKESK. The CDR3 nucleotides are TGTGCCAGCAGCCAGGGGACTTTTCCCTACGAGCAGTACTTC. It codes for CASSQGTFPYEQYF.

The rearrangement links TRBV27 to TRBJ1-1, with D possibly matching TRBD1 (5 bases). In germline, CDR1 is MNHEY, CDR2 SMNVEV (reference sequence). Trimming pared 6 bases from V and 4 bases from J, leaving 12 bases between. The CDR3 totals 13 residues. DNA for the CDR3: TGTGCCAGCAGCGCAGGGACTTTCACTGAAGCTTTCTTT. This encodes CASSAGTFTEAFF.

The chain has TRBV9 and TRBJ2-3; D ambiguous. V lost 6 bases and J 0 bases, leaving 8 bases between the germline ends. Germline V gene sequence: CDR1 SGDLS, CDR2 YYNGEE. The CDR3 spans 13 residues. The CDR3 bases are TGTGCCAGCATGATGGCTAGCACAGATACGCAGTATTTT. Translating gives CASMMASTDTQYF. Full variable domain (rest looked up from reference TRBV9 and TRBJ2-3): DSGVTQTPKHLITATGQRVTLRCSPRSGDLSVYWYQQSLDQGLQFLIQYYNGEERAKGNILERFSAQQFPDLHSELNLSSLELGDSALYFCASMMASTDTQYFGPGTRLTVL.

This clone was seen a handful of times. J is TRBJ1-5 and V is TRBV6-5, with a possible D match to TRBD1 (5 bases). With 5 bases removed from V and 0 bases from J, the gap between germline ends came to 8 bases. Germline assignment: CDR1 MNHEY and CDR2 SVGAGI. The CDR3 spans 14 residues. CDR3 nucleotides: TGTGCCAGCAGTATGGGACTTAGCAATCAGCCCCAGCATTTT. It encodes CASSMGLSNQPQHF.

The chain has TRBV4-3 and TRBJ2-3; D possibly corresponds to TRBD2 (5 bases). The V and J ends lost 3 bases and 5 bases respectively, with 21 bases between them. The CDR3 contains 17 residues. Per the germline V gene, CDR1 is LGHNA and CDR2 is YSLEER. The CDR3 region is CASSHRVDGQGGDTQYF. The CDR3 DNA follows: TGCGCCAGCAGCCACCGAGTGGACGGGCAAGGAGGAGATACGCAGTATTTT.

V usage is TRBV27 and J usage is TRBJ1-1, with 7 bases that match TRBD1. CDR1 and CDR2 (germline): MNHEY, SMNVEV (reference sequence). The junction had 1 base not matched to a gene; V was cut back by 5 bases and J by 1 base. This CDR3 has 13 residues. The CDR3 region is CASSGTANTEAFF. In nucleotides, the CDR3 is TGTGCCAGCAGTGGGACAGCGAACACTGAAGCTTTCTTT.

The J gene is TRBJ2-5, the V gene TRBV2, with 7 bases fitting TRBD2. Germline V lookup: CDR1 SNHLY, CDR2 FYNNEI. With 7 bases clipped from V and 4 bases from J, the junction kept 9 bases outside the gene matches. The CDR3 is 14 residues long. CDR3 coding DNA: TGTGCCAGCACGGCGGGAGCGGTAGGAGAGACCCAGTACTTC. Amino acids: CASTAGAVGETQYF.

The chain combines TRBV6-5 with TRBJ2-7; D is possibly TRBD1 (5 bases). CDR3 size: 13 residues. V dropped 7 bases and J dropped 3 bases, with 13 bases sitting between them. Germline-derived CDR1 and CDR2 are MNHEY and SVGAGI. The CDR3 bases are TGTGCCAGCACTCTGGGGCCGAACTACGAGCAGTACTTC. Translation: CASTLGPNYEQYF.

The rearrangement uses TRBV7-3 and TRBJ2-1, with D possibly matching TRBD1 (5 bases). The ends were cut back, 2 bases at V and 3 bases at J, with 5 bases in the middle. The germline gives CDR1 SGHTA, CDR2 FQGTGA. The CDR3 has 13 amino acids. CDR3 DNA sequence: TGTGCCAGCAGCTTAGACAGCTACAATGAGCAGTTCTTC. This translates into CASSLDSYNEQFF.

The chain couples TRBV4-1 to TRBJ2-7, with 15 bases matching TRBD2. Germline V lookup: CDR1 MGHRA, CDR2 YSYEKL. This CDR3 is built from 18 residues. V was clipped by 4 bases and J by 1 base; unmatched bases: 8. CDR3 amino acids: CASSPTGLAGGQSYEQYF. The CDR3 DNA follows: TGCGCCAGCAGCCCCACTGGACTAGCGGGAGGGCAATCCTACGAGCAGTACTTC.

The chain employs TRBV15 and TRBJ2-7, with 9 positions matching TRBD2. Germline V CDR1 and CDR2: LNHNV, YYDKDF (reference sequence). After removal of 8 bases from V and 4 bases from J, the junction contained 12 bases not matched to a gene. There are 15 residues in the CDR3. The CDR3 sequence is CATAREREAAYEQYF. Written as DNA, the CDR3 is TGTGCCACCGCGCGAGAGCGGGAGGCGGCTTACGAGCAGTACTTC.

The chain links TRBV9 to TRBJ1-5; D call uncertain. The CDR3 has 12 amino acids. The V and J ends lost 4 bases and 7 bases respectively, with 9 bases between them. Germline V gives CDR1 SGDLS, CDR2 YYNGEE. CDR3 amino acids: CASSLPGQPQHF. The CDR3 region has the DNA TGTGCCAGCAGCCTTCCCGGGCAGCCCCAGCATTTT.